The 12 T cell receptor beta chains given below trace back to one sample, sequenced in a study of blood T cell repertoires in COVID-19. Repertoires were generated with immunoSEQ multiplex PCR, while TCRdb's copy carries only in-frame clones and drops some. The sample has just over 250,000 clones, about 91% seen once. Material: peripheral blood. These receptors came from a young adult with COVID-19, enrolled during active disease.

V gene TRBV7-9 combines with J gene TRBJ2-3, with TRBD1 identical over 10 bases. Germline CDR1 and CDR2: SEHNR and FQNEAQ (reference sequence). This CDR3 contains 15 residues. The junction had 6 bases not matched to a gene; V was cut back by 3 bases and J by 6 bases. Here the CDR3 DNA reads TGTGCCAGCAGCTTCCGGGACAGGGGTATTGATACGCAGTATTTT. Its translation is CASSFRDRGIDTQYF.

The chain couples TRBV19 to TRBJ1-1, with D perhaps TRBD1 (6 bases). Deletions cut 4 bases from V and 8 bases from J, with 35 bases between. In germline, CDR1 is LNHDA, CDR2 SQIVND (reference sequence). The CDR3 is 20 amino acids. The CDR3 region is CASSNIGGKDQVIYRMEAFF. The CDR3 DNA reads TGTGCCAGTAGTAATATTGGGGGCAAGGATCAAGTTATTTATAGGATGGAAGCTTTCTTT.

V is TRBV6-1 and J is TRBJ2-1; a possible D gene is TRBD2 (5 bases). Trimming left V 2 bases short and J 0 bases short, with 11 bases between. The CDR3 is 16 residues long. The germline CDR1 and CDR2 sequences are MNHNS and SASEGT. The chain's CDR3 is CASSEPGLSSYNEQFF. The CDR3 region has the DNA TGTGCCAGCAGTGAACCCGGACTGAGCTCCTACAATGAGCAGTTCTTC.

The chain couples TRBV11-2 to TRBJ2-7, with unresolved D. Germline loops: CDR1 SGHAT, CDR2 FQNNGV. V lost 2 bases and J 5 bases, leaving 10 bases between the germline ends. The CDR3 runs to 13 residues. CDR3 sequence: CASSLKLVHEQYF. Here the CDR3 DNA reads TGTGCCAGCAGCTTAAAGTTAGTCCACGAGCAGTACTTC.

The chain links TRBV27 to TRBJ2-1; 9 bases fit TRBD2. The CDR3 length is 15 residues. Per the germline V gene, CDR1 is MNHEY and CDR2 is SMNVEV (reference sequence). The J segment lost 4 bases and the V segment lost 6 bases, leaving 7 bases of the junction unmatched. The CDR3 here is CASRPTSGSYNEQFF. CDR3 nucleotide sequence: TGTGCCAGCAGACCAACTAGCGGGTCATACAATGAGCAGTTCTTC.

The chain recombines TRBV5-1 with TRBJ2-7; TRBD2 might be the D (6 bases). Trimming pared 0 bases from V and 5 bases from J, leaving 12 bases between. Germline CDR1 and CDR2: SGHRS and YFSETQ. The CDR3 is 14 residues long. The CDR3 nucleotides read TGCGCCAGCAGCTTGGGTCTAGCGAGAGACGAGCAGTACTTC. Protein: CASSLGLARDEQYF. The whole variable domain, remainder taken from reference TRBV5-1 and TRBJ2-7, is KAGVTQTPRYLIKTRGQQVTLSCSPISGHRSVSWYQQTPGQGLQFLFEYFSETQRNKGNFPGRFSGRQFSNSRSEMNVSTLELGDSALYLCASSLGLARDEQYFGPGTRLTVT.

This chain joins TRBV9 and TRBJ2-7, with D tentatively TRBD1 (5 bases). CDR1 and CDR2 from the germline V gene are SGDLS and YYNGEE. Trimming removed 9 bases at V and 3 bases at J, with 19 bases between. The CDR3 covers 14 residues. The CDR3 sequence: CATIQGVPHYEQYF. The CDR3 DNA is TGTGCCACCATTCAGGGTGTACCCCACTACGAGCAGTACTTC.

The V call is TRBV28, the J call TRBJ1-1; D ambiguous. The V gene's germline CDR1 is MDHEN and CDR2 SYDVKM. CDR3 length: 14 residues. Trimming took off 0 bases at V and 1 base at J, with 6 bases between the two ends. The CDR3 bases are TGTGCCAGCAGTTTATGGGGCGCGAACACTGAAGCTTTCTTT. Its protein product is CASSLWGANTEAFF.

This sequence joins TRBV28 and TRBJ1-2; D perhaps matches TRBD1 (6 bases). Germline CDR1 and CDR2: MDHEN and SYDVKM. The germline V and J ends were trimmed by 2 bases and 7 bases, with 11 bases remaining between them. The CDR3 loop spans 13 amino acids. The chain's CDR3 is CASSLNRVGGYTF. Here the CDR3 DNA reads TGTGCCAGCAGTTTAAACAGGGTGGGTGGCTACACCTTC.

Here the CDR3 DNA reads TGTGCCAGCAGCCAAGAGATCGGGACGGAGGGGGAGACCCAGTACTTC. Its protein product is CASSQEIGTEGETQYF. The chain combines TRBV4-2 with TRBJ2-5; D is possibly TRBD2 (6 bases). CDR1 is LGHNA and CDR2 is YNFKEQ in the germline V gene. CDR3 length equals 16 residues. With 0 bases removed from V and 5 bases from J, the gap between germline ends came to 16 bases.

V gene TRBV7-9 combines with J gene TRBJ2-1; 15 bases agree with TRBD2. Trimming at V came to 5 bases and at J to 7 bases, leaving 15 bases not matched to a gene. Looked up from germline, CDR1 is SEHNR and CDR2 is FQNEAQ (reference sequence). The CDR3 has 19 residues. Here the CDR3 reads CASSPAIGTSGRLGNEQFF. DNA for the CDR3: TGTGCCAGCAGCCCCGCTATCGGGACTAGCGGGAGGTTGGGTAATGAGCAGTTCTTC.

This rearrangement joins TRBV7-2 to TRBJ1-1; D is perhaps TRBD1 (5 bases). The CDR3 is made up of 17 amino acids. Germline CDR1 SGHTA, CDR2 FQGNSA. V lost 5 bases and J lost 4, with 23 bases in between. The CDR3 DNA reads TGTGCCAGCAGCCTCACCTCTATAACGGGGGAAGGCACTGAAGCTTTCTTT. Protein product: CASSLTSITGEGTEAFF.